The 22 T cell receptor beta chains below all came from one sample that was sequenced in a study of graft-versus-host responses after intestinal transplantation. The authors processed graft tissue to release intraepithelial and lamina propria lymphocytes. The method was immunoSEQ multiplex PCR; TCRdb's version includes in-frame clones alone and lacks a portion of them. This sample's table has 70 to 100 clones. Here the sequenced sample was ileum tissue, taken less than 38 days after transplant. These receptors were obtained from a human patient who received an intestinal transplant, so some T cells may come from the graft donor.

J is TRBJ2-6 and V is TRBV8-2. TRBV8-2 is a documented pseudogene. The CDR3 length is 17 residues. In DNA form, the CDR3 reads TGTGGCATGAGCCTTAGGGTAACGCAAAGTCGGGCCAACGTCCTGACTTTC. Translating it yields CGMSLRVTQSRANVLTF.

This chain connects TRBV4-3 to TRBJ1-4, with D perhaps matching TRBD1 (6 bases). The CDR3 has 17 amino acids. Germline loops: CDR1 LGHNA, CDR2 YSLEER. Trimming pared 0 bases from V and 5 bases from J, leaving 16 bases between. CDR3 sequence: CASSQDHAGAVNEKLFF. As DNA, the CDR3 is TGCGCCAGCAGCCAAGATCACGCAGGGGCCGTCAATGAAAAACTGTTTTTT.

The rearrangement links TRBV7-3 to TRBJ1-4; tentatively, D is TRBD1 (5 bases). The CDR3 is made up of 13 amino acids. With 3 bases removed from V and 8 bases from J, the gap between germline ends came to 10 bases. CDR1 SGHTA and CDR2 FQGTGA come from the germline V gene. CDR3: CASSLGVGEKLFF. CDR3 nucleotides: TGTGCCAGCAGCTTGGGGGTCGGGGAAAAACTGTTTTTT. Drawing the rest from reference TRBV7-3 and TRBJ1-4, the complete variable domain is GAGVSQTPSNKVTEKGKYVELRCDPISGHTALYWYRQSLGQGPEFLIYFQGTGAADDSGLPNDRFFAVRPEGSVSTLKIQRTERGDSAVYLCASSLGVGEKLFFGSGTQLSVL.

The chain uses TRBV6-1 and TRBJ2-2; TRBD1 matches at 9 bases. The length of the CDR3 is 15 residues. The V segment lost 5 bases and the J segment 3 bases; nucleotides outside the gene matches: 4. Germline V gives CDR1 MNHNS, CDR2 SASEGT. The CDR3 spells CASSWDRDYTGELFF. CDR3 sequence (DNA): TGTGCCAGCAGTTGGGACAGGGACTACACCGGGGAGCTGTTTTTT.

This chain uses TRBV7-3 with TRBJ2-7; D could derive from TRBD1 or TRBD2 (5 bases each). Looked up from germline, CDR1 is SGHTA and CDR2 is FQGTGA. This CDR3 has 16 amino acids. V was clipped by 6 bases and J by 1 base, with 19 bases between them. The chain's CDR3 is CASSPARGAESYEQYF. The DNA of the CDR3 is TGTGCCAGCAGTCCCGCGAGGGGCGCCGAGTCCTACGAGCAGTACTTC.

This clone appeared once. V and J are TRBV22-1 and TRBJ2-6; the tabulated D call, TRBD2, remains unverified against the DNA. TRBV22-1 is reported as a pseudogene. There are 18 residues in the CDR3. The CDR3 is CPGRSLGSEQSRANVLTF. CDR3 nucleotides: TGTCCTGGGAGATCCCTTGGAAGCGAACAAAGTCGGGCCAACGTCCTGACTTTC.

V is TRBV7-3 and J is TRBJ1-1; D uncertain. Germline V gene data show CDR1 as SGHTA and CDR2 as FQGTGA. CDR3 size: 13 residues. The ends were cut back, 3 bases at V and 2 bases at J, with 7 bases in the middle. The CDR3 loop is CASSFNSNTEAFF. As DNA, the CDR3 is TGTGCCAGCAGCTTTAACAGTAACACTGAAGCTTTCTTT.

The chain carries TRBV13 and TRBJ2-2; TRBD2 matches 7 bases. V shed 3 bases, J shed 1 base, and the junction held 5 bases outside the gene matches. The CDR3 has 16 residues. CDR1 is PRHDT, CDR2 FYEKMQ, per germline (reference sequence). The CDR3 sequence: CASSFLGGGNTGELFF. The CDR3 coding sequence is TGTGCCAGCAGCTTTTTAGGCGGGGGGAACACCGGGGAGCTGTTTTTT.

V usage is TRBV7-3 and J usage is TRBJ1-4; D is perhaps TRBD1 (6 bases). The CDR3 extends over 13 amino acids. Between the trimmed V and J ends, which lost 3 bases and 8 bases, there was a span of 10 bases. Per germline, CDR1 SGHTA and CDR2 FQGTGA. Written as DNA, the CDR3 is TGTGCCAGCAGCTTGGGGGGCGGGGAAAAACTGTTTTTT. Translation gives CASSLGGGEKLFF. The variable domain in full, with the rest retrieved from reference TRBV7-3 and TRBJ1-4, is GAGVSQTPSNKVTEKGKYVELRCDPISGHTALYWYRQSLGQGPEFLIYFQGTGAADDSGLPNDRFFAVRPEGSVSTLKIQRTERGDSAVYLCASSLGGGEKLFFGSGTQLSVL.

V is TRBV4-3 and J is TRBJ2-5; TRBD1 is a possible D gene (6 bases). This CDR3 has 18 amino acids. Trimming took 4 bases from V and 4 from J, leaving 25 bases between them. In germline, CDR1 is LGHNA, CDR2 YSLEER. The CDR3 nucleotides read TGCGCCAGCAGCCGGACTTTGTACAGGGTAGGGAGTAGAGAGACCCAGTACTTC. Translated: CASSRTLYRVGSRETQYF.

The chain recombines TRBV5-1 with TRBJ2-7, with TRBD1 identical over 8 bases. In germline, CDR1 is SGHRS, CDR2 YFSETQ. The CDR3 runs to 15 residues. Germline trimming cut 2 bases from V and 2 bases from J; bases unmatched to any gene: 6. DNA for the CDR3: TGCGCCAGCAGCTTTTGGACAGGGCCCACCTACGAGCAGTACTTC. It is translated as CASSFWTGPTYEQYF.

This clone was recorded a few times. The J gene is TRBJ2-7, the V gene TRBV6-5; D is uncertain. The CDR3 loop spans 15 amino acids. Germline V gene data show CDR1 as MNHEY and CDR2 as SVGAGI. The ends were cut back, 5 bases at V and 4 bases at J, with 18 bases in the middle. CDR3 coding DNA: TGTGCCAGCAGTGCCTTAATTGGAATCAGTTACGAGCAGTACTTC. It is translated as CASSALIGISYEQYF.

The V call is TRBV6-9, the J call TRBJ2-6; unclear D gene. The CDR3 length is 18 residues. V lost 4 bases and J lost 16, with 32 bases in between. Germline V CDR1 and CDR2: MNHGY, SVAAGI. CDR3 in amino acids: CASSLSSPYDKSGQRLTF. The CDR3, as DNA: TGTGCCAGCAGTTTGTCTTCGCCTTACGACAAGTCGGGCCAACGTCTGACTTTC.

V and J are TRBV11-3 and TRBJ2-3; TRBD2 is a possible D gene (5 bases). Germline loops: CDR1 SGHNT, CDR2 YENEEA. CDR3 length: 15 amino acids. The V and J ends lost 5 bases and 4 bases respectively, with 16 bases between them. CDR3 loop: CASSASWARPDTQYF. The CDR3 DNA reads TGTGCCAGCAGCGCTAGCTGGGCCCGACCAGATACGCAGTATTTT.

V gene TRBV6-1 combines with J gene TRBJ1-5, with D unclear. This CDR3 spans 15 amino acids. Germline V gene sequence: CDR1 MNHNS, CDR2 SASEGT. The ends were cut back, 3 bases at V and 4 bases at J, with 13 bases in the middle. CDR3: CASSEVGSPNQPQHF. The CDR3 nucleotides read TGTGCCAGCAGTGAGGTAGGGTCACCGAATCAGCCCCAGCATTTT.

The rearrangement joins TRBV7-1 to TRBJ2-6; the D gene could be TRBD1 or TRBD2 (5 bases each). Being an ORF, TRBV7-1 has a function that is uncertain. This CDR3 is 19 amino acids long. Trimming cost V 4 bases and J 5 bases, with 24 bases left between them. DNA of the CDR3: TGTGCCAGCAGCTTATTGTGTCACGGAGGACAAAGTCGGGCCAACGTCCTGACTTTC. This sequence encodes CASSLLCHGGQSRANVLTF.

The J gene is TRBJ2-6, the V gene TRBV18, with D perhaps assigned TRBD1 or TRBD2 (5 bases each). The CDR3 sequence is 19 residues long. The ends were cut back, 5 bases at V and 5 bases at J, with 25 bases in the middle. Germline CDR1 and CDR2: KGHSH and LQKENI. The CDR3 spells CASSVVRDHLQSRANVLTF. The DNA for the CDR3 is TGTGCCAGCTCAGTTGTTCGGGACCATTTACAAAGTCGGGCCAACGTCCTGACTTTC.

The chain links TRBV6-6 to TRBJ2-7; D is perhaps TRBD1 (6 bases). This CDR3 contains 14 residues. Germline-derived CDR1 and CDR2 are MNHNY and SVGAGI (reference sequence). V was pared by 8 bases and J by 3 bases, with 17 bases between. DNA for the CDR3: TGTGCCAGCCGCCCGTCCCAGGGGAGCTACGAGCAGTACTTC. Its translation: CASRPSQGSYEQYF.

This clone was counted once. V gene TRBV10-1 combines with J gene TRBJ1-4; TRBD1 is a possible D gene (5 bases). The CDR3 consists of 13 residues. Germline lookup yields CDR1 WNHNN and CDR2 SYGVQD (reference sequence). V lost 6 bases, J lost 7 bases, and 12 bases lay in between. The CDR3, as DNA: TGCGCCAGCAGCCCAGGGAAAAGTGAAAAACTGTTTTTT. Its translation: CASSPGKSEKLFF.

The genes are TRBV7-9 and TRBJ2-2; D gene unclear. Germline CDR1 and CDR2: SEHNR and FQNEAQ (reference sequence). V dropped 3 bases and J dropped 4 bases, with 6 bases sitting between them. The CDR3 sequence is 13 residues long. This CDR3 is CASSFLGTGELFF. Written as DNA, the CDR3 is TGTGCCAGCAGCTTTCTTGGCACCGGGGAGCTGTTTTTT.

This clone was observed a single time. CDR3 coding DNA: TGTGCCAGCAGCTTCCACGACTTCCTCTACGAGCAGTACTTC. Its protein product is CASSFHDFLYEQYF. This rearrangement joins TRBV7-2 to TRBJ2-7; D is ambiguous. Trimming removed 3 bases from V and 3 bases from J, with 12 bases in between. The CDR3 runs to 14 residues. The germline V gene has CDR1 SGHTA and CDR2 FQGNSA.

V usage is TRBV10-2 and J usage is TRBJ2-4; D tentatively reads TRBD1 or TRBD2 (5 bases each). The germline gives CDR1 WSHSY, CDR2 SAAADI. The CDR3 loop spans 12 amino acids. V was trimmed by 7 bases and J by 7 bases, leaving 11 bases between them. DNA for the CDR3: TGCGCCAGCAATGGGGACGGGAACATTCAGTACTTC. Translating gives CASNGDGNIQYF.